This T cell receptor beta chain is from a study of blood T cell repertoires in COVID-19. Methods used by the authors: The assay estimated nucleated cells by amplifying reference gene primers. Sequenced by immunoSEQ multiplex PCR; TCRdb stores in-frame clones only, minus some. V and J calls and clone size are copied from that table; D and trimming were computed from the DNA. The repertoire holds around 80,000 clones, with 70% to 80% as singletons. From germline, CDR1 is LNHDA and CDR2 SQIVND (reference sequence). CDR3 length equals 15 residues. Trimming removed 5 bases from V and 8 bases from J; junction bases left unmatched: 9.

The chain joins TRBV19 to TRBJ2-2; 9 positions match TRBD1. What was sequenced was peripheral blood. This receptor was identified in a middle-aged man with active or convalescent COVID-19. The DNA of the CDR3 is TGTGCCAGTAGTCCTTCCGGGACAGGGAGTGGGGAGCTGTTTTTT. Its translation: CASSPSGTGSGELFF.